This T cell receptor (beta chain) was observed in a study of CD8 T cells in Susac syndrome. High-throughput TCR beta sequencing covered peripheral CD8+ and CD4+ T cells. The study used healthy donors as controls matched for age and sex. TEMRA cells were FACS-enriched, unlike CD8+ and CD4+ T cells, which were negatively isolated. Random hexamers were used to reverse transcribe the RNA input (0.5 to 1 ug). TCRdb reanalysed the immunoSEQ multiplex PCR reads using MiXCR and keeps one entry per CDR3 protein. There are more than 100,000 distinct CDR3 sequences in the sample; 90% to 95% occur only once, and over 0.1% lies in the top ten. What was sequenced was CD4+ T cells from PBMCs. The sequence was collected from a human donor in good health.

CDR3 DNA: TGTGCCAGCAGGCTGGACCGCACCGGGGAGCTGTTTTTT. This encodes CASRLDRTGELFF. The chain uses TRBV6-2 or TRBV6-3 and TRBJ2-2; no clear D. Germline V gene data show CDR1 as MNHEY and CDR2 as SVGEGT. V was clipped by 6 bases and J by 4 bases, with 9 bases between them. This CDR3 has 13 residues.